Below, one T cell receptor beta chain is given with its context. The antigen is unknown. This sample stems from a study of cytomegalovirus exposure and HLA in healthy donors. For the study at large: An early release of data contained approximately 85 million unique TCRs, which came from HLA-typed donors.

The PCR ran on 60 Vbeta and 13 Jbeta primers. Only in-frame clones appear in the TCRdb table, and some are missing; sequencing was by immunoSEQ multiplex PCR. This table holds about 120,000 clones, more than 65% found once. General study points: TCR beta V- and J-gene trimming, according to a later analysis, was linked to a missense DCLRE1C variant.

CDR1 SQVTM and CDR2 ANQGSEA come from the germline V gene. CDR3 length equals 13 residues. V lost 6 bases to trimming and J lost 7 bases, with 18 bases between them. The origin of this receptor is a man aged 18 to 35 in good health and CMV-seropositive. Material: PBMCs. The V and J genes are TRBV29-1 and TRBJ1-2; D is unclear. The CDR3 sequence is CSVPVDFWGGYTF. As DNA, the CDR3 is TGCAGCGTACCAGTGGACTTCTGGGGTGGCTACACCTTC.